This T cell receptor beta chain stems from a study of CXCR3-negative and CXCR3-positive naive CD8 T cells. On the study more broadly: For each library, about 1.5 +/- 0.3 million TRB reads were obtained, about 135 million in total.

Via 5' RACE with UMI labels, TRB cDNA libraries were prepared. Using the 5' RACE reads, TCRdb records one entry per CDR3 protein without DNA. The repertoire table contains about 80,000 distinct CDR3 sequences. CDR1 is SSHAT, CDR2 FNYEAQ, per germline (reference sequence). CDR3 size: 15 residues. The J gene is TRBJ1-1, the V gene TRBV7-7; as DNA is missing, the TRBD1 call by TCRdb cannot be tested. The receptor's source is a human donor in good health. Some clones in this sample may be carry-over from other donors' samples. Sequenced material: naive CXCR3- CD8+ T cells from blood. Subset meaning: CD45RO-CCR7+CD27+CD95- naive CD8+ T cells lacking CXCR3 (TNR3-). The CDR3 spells CATQIYPGMNTEAFF. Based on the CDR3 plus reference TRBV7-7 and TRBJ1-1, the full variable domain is GAGVSQSPRYKVTKRGQDVTLRCDPISSHATLYWYQQALGQGPEFLTYFNYEAQPDKSGLPSDRFSAERPEGSISTLTIQRTEQRDSAMYRCATQIYPGMNTEAFFGQGTRLTVV.